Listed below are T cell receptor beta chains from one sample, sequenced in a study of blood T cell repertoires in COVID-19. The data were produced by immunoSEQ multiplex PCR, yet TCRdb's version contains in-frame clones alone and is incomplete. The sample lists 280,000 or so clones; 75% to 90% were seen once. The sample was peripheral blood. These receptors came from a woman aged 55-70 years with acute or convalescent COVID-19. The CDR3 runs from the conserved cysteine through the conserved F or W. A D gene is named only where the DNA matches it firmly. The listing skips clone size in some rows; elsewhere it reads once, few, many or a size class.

CASSPPGTGFYNSPLHF	TGTGCCAGCAGCCCTCCTGGGACAGGGTTCTATAATTCACCCCTCCACTTT	TRBD1	.	TRBV5-6	TRBJ1-6
CASSSGFYGYTF	TGTGCCAGCAGTTCAGGGTTCTATGGCTACACCTTC	.	.	TRBV6-2/TRBV6-3	TRBJ1-2
CASSRWDSINTEAFF	TGTGCCAGCAGTCGATGGGACAGCATTAACACTGAAGCTTTCTTT	TRBD1	once	TRBV6-2/TRBV6-3	TRBJ1-1
CASSLPQTKSPNYGYTF	TGTGCCAGCAGCTTACCCCAAACTAAGAGCCCCAACTATGGCTACACCTTC	.	few	TRBV7-2	TRBJ1-2
CAWSYGTSGTNEQFF	TGTGCCTGGAGCTACGGGACTAGCGGGACCAATGAGCAGTTCTTC	TRBD2	.	TRBV30	TRBJ2-1
CASSLLPNTGELFF	TGTGCCAGCAGCTTACTCCCGAACACCGGGGAGCTGTTTTTT	.	.	TRBV7-9	TRBJ2-2
CASSNGGRPPDTQYF	TGTGCCAGCAGTAACGGGGGACGGCCTCCAGATACGCAGTATTTT	.	.	TRBV27	TRBJ2-3
CASSLFSGTLREAFF	TGTGCCAGCAGCTTGTTCTCAGGGACACTGCGGGAAGCTTTCTTT	.	.	TRBV5-8	TRBJ1-1
CASSLTSSGGAYPETQYF	TGTGCCAGCAGCTTAACCTCTAGCGGGGGAGCCTACCCAGAGACCCAGTACTTC	TRBD2	.	TRBV7-3	TRBJ2-5
CASSLQGVGTEAFF	TGTGCCAGCAGTCTACAGGGCGTGGGCACTGAAGCTTTCTTT	.	.	TRBV2	TRBJ1-1
CASSLRASGGTNTGELFF	TGTGCCAGCAGCTTAAGGGCTAGCGGGGGCACGAACACCGGGGAGCTGTTTTTT	TRBD2	few	TRBV7-3	TRBJ2-2
CASSRRTGMNTEAFF	TGTGCCAGCAGCCGACGGACAGGGATGAACACTGAAGCTTTCTTT	TRBD1	.	TRBV11-2	TRBJ1-1
CASSQDFRSPLHF	TGTGCCAGCAGCCAAGATTTCCGTTCACCCCTCCACTTT	.	.	TRBV14	TRBJ1-6
CASSQDLAGANYGYTF	TGCGCCAGCAGCCAAGATCTTGCCGGAGCTAACTATGGCTACACCTTC	.	.	TRBV4-3	TRBJ1-2
CASSRLLPSGNTIYF	TGTGCCAGCAGTCGACTGTTACCCTCTGGAAACACCATATATTTT	.	.	TRBV6-5	TRBJ1-3
CASSADREEQFF	TGTGCCAGCTCAGCGGACAGGGAGGAGCAGTTCTTC	TRBD1	.	TRBV18	TRBJ2-1
CASRVQGLPQETQYF	TGTGCCAGCAGAGTACAGGGTCTCCCCCAAGAGACCCAGTACTTC	.	.	TRBV2	TRBJ2-5
CASSARRGRETQYF	TGTGCCAGCAGCGCAAGGAGGGGGCGGGAGACCCAGTACTTC	.	.	TRBV27	TRBJ2-5
CSVEGGPGEANYGYTF	TGCAGCGTTGAAGGTGGCCCGGGGGAGGCTAACTATGGCTACACCTTC	.	once	TRBV29-1	TRBJ1-2
CASSFRGNQPQHF	TGTGCCAGTAGTTTCCGGGGCAATCAGCCCCAGCATTTT	.	.	TRBV19	TRBJ1-5
CASSFGLAENSYEQYF	TGTGCCAGCAGCTTTGGACTAGCGGAGAACTCCTACGAGCAGTACTTC	.	.	TRBV12-1	TRBJ2-7
CASSQQGGARTEAFF	TGTGCCAGCAGCCAACAAGGGGGCGCCAGGACTGAAGCTTTCTTT	TRBD1	few	TRBV3-1/TRBV3-2	TRBJ1-1
CASSFSGTGLPRHF	TGTGCCAGCAGTTTTTCCGGGACAGGCCTCCCTCGGCATTTT	TRBD1	.	TRBV27	TRBJ1-5
CASSSTGPGQPQHF	TGTGCCAGCAGTTCGACAGGGCCGGGTCAGCCCCAGCATTTT	TRBD1	once	TRBV6-5	TRBJ1-5
CASNRDFGEKLFF	TGTGCCAGTAACAGGGATTTCGGGGAAAAACTGTTTTTT	.	.	TRBV19	TRBJ1-4
CASPGRGQETQYF	TGCGCCAGTCCAGGGAGGGGGCAAGAGACCCAGTACTTC	.	.	TRBV5-1	TRBJ2-5
CASSQVQGNTEAFF	TGTGCCAGCAGCCAAGTACAGGGGAACACTGAAGCTTTCTTT	.	.	TRBV4-2	TRBJ1-1
CASSASSYEQYF	TGTGCCAGCAGCGCGTCCTCCTACGAGCAGTACTTC	.	.	TRBV5-5	TRBJ2-7
CASSLADREVAEAFF	TGTGCCAGCAGCTTGGCCGACAGGGAGGTAGCTGAAGCTTTCTTT	TRBD1	.	TRBV5-4	TRBJ1-1
CASSPTGFENEKLFF	TGCGCCAGCAGCCCGACAGGGTTTGAGAATGAAAAACTGTTTTTT	TRBD1	.	TRBV5-1	TRBJ1-4
CATSDLEASTDTQYF	TGTGCCACCAGTGATTTGGAGGCTAGCACAGATACGCAGTATTTT	.	.	TRBV24-1	TRBJ2-3
CASSLGTANYGYTF	TGCGCCAGCAGCTTGGGGACAGCTAACTATGGCTACACCTTC	.	.	TRBV5-1	TRBJ1-2
CASSEGGGFAGGNGELFF	TGTGCCAGCAGTGAAGGTGGAGGATTCGCGGGAGGTAACGGGGAGCTGTTTTTT	TRBD2	.	TRBV2	TRBJ2-2
CASSTDGNQPQHF	TGTGCCAGCAGCACTGACGGGAATCAGCCCCAGCATTTT	.	.	TRBV12-3/TRBV12-4	TRBJ1-5
CASSPGTTNYGYTF	TGTGCCAGCTCACCGGGGACAACAAACTATGGCTACACCTTC	.	.	TRBV18	TRBJ1-2
CASRDRGPATGELFF	TGTGCCAGCAGGGACAGGGGGCCCGCCACCGGGGAGCTGTTTTTT	TRBD1	.	TRBV25-1	TRBJ2-2
CASRGDSPYEQYF	TGTGCCAGCAGAGGGGACAGCCCATACGAGCAGTACTTC	TRBD1	.	TRBV28	TRBJ2-7
CASRRGFRQTNEKLFF	TGTGCCAGCCGTCGGGGGTTCCGACAAACTAATGAAAAACTGTTTTTT	.	.	TRBV27	TRBJ1-4
CAISDSRGLNTEAFF	TGTGCCATCAGTGACTCCCGCGGGTTGAACACTGAAGCTTTCTTT	.	.	TRBV10-3	TRBJ1-1
CSALGQGRTEAFF	TGCAGCGCCCTAGGACAGGGGCGGACTGAAGCTTTCTTT	TRBD1	.	TRBV29-1	TRBJ1-1
CASSPGQGNSPLHF	TGTGCCAGCAGTCCCGGACAGGGTAATTCACCCCTCCACTTT	TRBD1	.	TRBV27	TRBJ1-6
CATSDILSGTSQETQYF	TGTGCCACCAGTGATATACTTAGCGGGACGAGCCAAGAGACCCAGTACTTC	TRBD2	.	TRBV24-1	TRBJ2-5
CASSPQTSNTQYF	TGTGCCAGCAGCCCACAGACTAGCAATACGCAGTATTTT	TRBD2	.	TRBV14	TRBJ2-3
CASSLADKETQYF	TGTGCCAGCAGTTTGGCCGATAAAGAGACCCAGTACTTC	.	.	TRBV28	TRBJ2-5
CASSRGYNEQFF	TGTGCCAGCAGCCGGGGGTACAATGAGCAGTTCTTC	.	.	TRBV5-4	TRBJ2-1
CASSGVGGYEQYF	TGTGCCAGCAGCGGAGTGGGGGGCTACGAGCAGTACTTC	.	.	TRBV9	TRBJ2-7
CASSPPDRSYNEQFF	TGTGCCAGCTCACCGCCGGACAGAAGCTACAATGAGCAGTTCTTC	.	.	TRBV18	TRBJ2-1
CASRGVGQPQHF	TGTGCCAGCAGGGGAGTGGGGCAGCCCCAGCATTTT	.	.	TRBV27	TRBJ1-5
CAWSVLRGRGYGYTF	TGTGCCTGGAGTGTACTAAGGGGCAGGGGCTATGGCTACACCTTC	.	.	TRBV30	TRBJ1-2
CASSQVGQGVTEAFF	TGCGCCAGCAGCCAAGTCGGGCAGGGGGTAACTGAAGCTTTCTTT	TRBD1	few	TRBV4-1	TRBJ1-1
CASSLPSTVNTEAFF	TGCGCCAGCAGCCTCCCCTCGACAGTGAACACTGAAGCTTTCTTT	.	.	TRBV5-1	TRBJ1-1
CASSVDSARQPQHF	TGTGCCAGCAGCGTAGACTCGGCGAGGCAGCCCCAGCATTTT	.	.	TRBV9	TRBJ1-5
CASSPTGGRYNEQFF	TGTGCCAGCAGCCCAACGGGGGGGCGCTACAATGAGCAGTTCTTC	TRBD2	.	TRBV6-5	TRBJ2-1
CASSTLGGAGTEAFF	TGTGCCAGTAGTACGTTGGGCGGGGCGGGCACTGAAGCTTTCTTT	.	.	TRBV19	TRBJ1-1